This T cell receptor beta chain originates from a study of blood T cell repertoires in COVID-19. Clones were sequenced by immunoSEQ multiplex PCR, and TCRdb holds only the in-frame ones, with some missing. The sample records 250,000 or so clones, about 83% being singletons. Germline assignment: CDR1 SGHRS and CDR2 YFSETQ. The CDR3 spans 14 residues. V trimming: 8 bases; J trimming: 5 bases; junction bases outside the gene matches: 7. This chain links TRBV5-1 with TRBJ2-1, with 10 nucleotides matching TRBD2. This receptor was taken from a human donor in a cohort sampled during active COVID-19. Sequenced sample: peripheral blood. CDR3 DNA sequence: TGCGCCAGTAACTTAGCGGGGGGCAACAATGAGCAGTTCTTC. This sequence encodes CASNLAGGNNEQFF.